This TCR beta chain was identified in a study of monozygotic twins with inflammatory bowel disease. The germline CDR1 and CDR2 sequences are SEHNR and FQNEAQ (reference sequence). This CDR3 is 16 amino acids long. Nested PCRs (approximately 16 and 10 cycles, two total) were applied to TCRalpha and TCRbeta cDNA. From the 5' RACE reads, TCRdb lists one entry per CDR3 protein and no DNA. The ten top clones account for approximately 5.4%, within a sample of under 350,000 distinct CDR3 sequences. The receptor was derived from a human donor with ulcerative colitis or Crohn's disease, or a healthy co-twin of an affected twin (not recorded which). Source material: blood. The chain couples TRBV7-9 to TRBJ2-6; as DNA is missing, the TRBD1 call by TCRdb cannot be tested. The CDR3 sequence: CASSPPGGVGANVLTF.